This T cell receptor (beta chain) was recovered during a study of regulatory T cells in long-lasting Graves disease. Time point: newly diagnosed GD, antithyroid drugs for less than 3 months. TCR sequences were obtained from RNA taken from PBMCs. Graves' disease diagnosis used American Thyroid Association guidelines. Investigators prepared the TCR beta libraries by applying iRepertoire HTBI primers and Arm-PCR of CDR3 regions. TCRdb processed the multiplex PCR reads anew with MiXCR; each CDR3 protein has one entry. The sample comprises fewer than 450,000 distinct CDR3 sequences, approximately 15% of which are singletons, and approximately 8% rests with the top ten. Study findings and constraints: Relative to newly diagnosed Graves' patients, persistent ones had lower TCR diversity.

This clonotype was counted at least ten times. No antigen is known for it. Germline assignment: CDR1 KGHDR and CDR2 SFDVKD. The J segment lost 4 bases and the V segment lost 6 bases, leaving 7 bases of the junction unmatched. This CDR3 has 16 residues. This sample was shared with a second study, whose subject was T cells in Graves' hyperthyroidism and ophthalmopathy. Per that paper: A first-round RT-PCR of the TCR CDR3 used the HTBI primer set. Blood shared most expanded thyroid clonotypes above 0.001.

This receptor was taken from a woman in her thirties or forties with Graves disease. The sequencing used peripheral blood mononuclear cells (PBMCs), collected at new diagnosis, from a patient treated with antithyroid drugs. The chain has TRBV24-1 and TRBJ2-5, with 13 bases matching TRBD2. CDR3 region: CATSILGLAGIETQYF. The CDR3 coding sequence is TGTGCCACCAGTATACTGGGACTAGCGGGAATAGAGACCCAGTACTTC.